Below are 12 T cell receptor beta chains sequenced from a single sample in a study of regulatory T cells in long-lasting Graves disease. Combining iRepertoire HTBI primers with Arm-PCR of CDR3 regions, the authors built TCR beta libraries. TCRdb processed the multiplex PCR reads anew with MiXCR; each CDR3 protein has one entry. Of approximately 400,000 distinct CDR3 sequences listed, roughly 16% are singletons. Time point here: newly diagnosed GD, antithyroid drugs for less than 3 months. Scientists built the TCR library using RNA that was extracted from PBMCs. Sequenced material: peripheral blood mononuclear cells (PBMCs), taken at new diagnosis, from a patient treated with antithyroid drugs. The receptors were gathered from a female donor with Graves disease.

This clonotype has just a few counts. The chain couples TRBV10-3 to TRBJ2-7; D not certain. V lost 4 bases and J lost 5, with 6 bases in between. Germline-derived CDR1 and CDR2 are ENHRY and SYGVKD. This CDR3 region has 11 residues. DNA for the CDR3: TGTGCCATCAGTGTTAGTAACGAGCAGTACTTC. Its translation: CAISVSNEQYF.

This chain's CDR3 is CASSLPGGNTGELFF. The DNA of the CDR3 is TGTGCCAGCAGTTTACCCGGGGGGAACACCGGGGAGCTGTTTTTT. This sequence joins TRBV28 and TRBJ2-2, with D possibly being TRBD2 (6 bases). The CDR3 extends over 15 amino acids. Trimming cost V 2 bases and J 1 base, with 8 bases left between them. Germline loops: CDR1 MDHEN, CDR2 SYDVKM.

This clonotype was counted only a few times. A much larger clone differs by one base, so this may be a read error. CDR3 sequence reads: CASHQGAYWSGYTF. CDR3 bases: TGTGCCAGCCACCAGGGGGCCTACTGGAGCGGCTACACCTTC. This sequence joins TRBV28 and TRBJ1-2; TRBD1 matches at 8 bases. Germline lookup yields CDR1 MDHEN and CDR2 SYDVKM. V lost 8 bases to trimming and J lost 8 bases; unmatched junction nucleotides: 13. The CDR3 loop spans 14 amino acids.

Ten or more counts support this clonotype. CDR3 coding DNA: TGTGCCAGCAGCCTGGTAGTGGGCCCCCCCGCTTTCTTT. This encodes CASSLVVGPPAFF. This chain links TRBV7-2 with TRBJ1-1, with no clear D. CDR3 length equals 13 residues. The ends were cut back, 5 bases at V and 11 bases at J, with 18 bases in the middle. CDR1 is SGHTA, CDR2 FQGNSA, per germline.

Only a few counts were recorded for this clonotype. This chain links TRBV9 with TRBJ2-7; no clear D gene. The CDR3 spans 13 residues. Trimming left V 3 bases short and J 13 bases short, with 20 bases between. Germline CDR1 reads SGDLS; CDR2 reads YYNGEE. The CDR3 DNA is TGTGCCAGCAGCGCTAGGCCCAACTGCCGGTCTTACTTC. Protein sequence: CASSARPNCRSYF.

The genes are TRBV20-1 and TRBJ2-5; D may be TRBD2 (5 bases). Gene TRBJ2-1 matches the end of the DNA better, so the J call may be wrong. The length of the CDR3 is 14 residues. Germline V lookup: CDR1 DFQATT, CDR2 SNEGSKA (reference sequence). CDR3 sequence: CSARASADSYEQFF. The CDR3, as DNA: TGCAGTGCTAGAGCCTCAGCGGACTCCTACGAGCAGTTCTTC.

The chain employs TRBV12-3 or TRBV12-4 and TRBJ2-2; D ambiguous. V shed 3 bases and J shed 4 bases, with 12 bases lying between them. This CDR3 contains 15 residues. The CDR3 region is CASSFVLGGTGELFF. CDR3 DNA: TGTGCCAGCAGTTTTGTTCTGGGTGGCACCGGGGAGCTGTTTTTT.

The chain has TRBV19 and TRBJ2-2; 9 positions agree with TRBD2. Per germline, CDR1 LNHDA and CDR2 SQIVND (reference sequence). J gave up 2 bases and V 5 bases, and 9 bases lay outside the gene matches. The CDR3 is made up of 17 amino acids. The CDR3 loop reads CASSVVLLAGNTGELFF. The CDR3 nucleotides are TGTGCCAGTAGTGTCGTTTTACTAGCGGGTAACACCGGGGAGCTGTTTTTT.

This clonotype came up many times. The rearrangement joins TRBV9 to TRBJ1-1; D ambiguous. The germline V and J ends were trimmed by 3 bases and 0 bases, with 6 bases remaining between them. Per germline, CDR1 SGDLS and CDR2 YYNGEE. The CDR3 is 13 amino acids. CDR3 in DNA: TGTGCCAGCAGCGCCCGAATGAACACTGAAGCTTTCTTT. This encodes CASSARMNTEAFF.

This clonotype has at least ten counts. The chain joins TRBV3-1 to TRBJ2-1; the match to TRBD2 covers 10 bases. Germline V gene sequence: CDR1 LGHDT, CDR2 YNNKEL (reference sequence). The V gene end was trimmed by 0 bases and the J gene end by 0 bases; junction bases not matched to a gene: 5. The CDR3 runs 18 residues. CDR3 nucleotides: TGTGCCAGCAGCCAAGATGGAATAGCGGGGGGCTCCTACAATGAGCAGTTCTTC. Residues: CASSQDGIAGGSYNEQFF.

This clonotype was seen ten or more times. The chain has TRBV7-3 and TRBJ1-1; no firm D call. Germline V CDR1 and CDR2: SGHTA, FQGTGA. The V and J ends lost 2 bases and 2 bases respectively, with 12 bases between them. This CDR3 is 15 amino acids long. DNA of the CDR3: TGTGCCAGCAGCTTACAGGCAGCCCTAAACACTGAAGCTTTCTTT. Translated, it gives CASSLQAALNTEAFF.

In the case of this clonotype: A much larger clone sits a single nucleotide away, making a read error possible. The chain employs TRBV28 and TRBJ1-1; 8 bases agree with TRBD1. The junction had 11 bases not matched to a gene; V was cut back by 7 bases and J by 7 bases. The CDR3 consists of 14 residues. CDR1 and CDR2 (germline): MDHEN, SYDVKM. CDR3 in amino acids: CASNIGQGVGEAFF. In nucleotides, the CDR3 is TGTGCCAGCAATATAGGACAGGGAGTGGGTGAAGCTTTCTTT. Full variable domain (missing parts from reference TRBV28 and TRBJ1-1): DVKVTQSSRYLVKRTGEKVFLECVQDMDHENMFWYRQDPGLGLRLIYFSYDVKMKEKGDIPEGYSVSREKKERFSLILESASTNQTSMYLCASNIGQGVGEAFFGQGTRLTVV.